Shown below are 4 T cell receptor beta chains from a single sample sequenced in a study of blood T cell repertoires in COVID-19. TCRdb's copy holds only in-frame clones and misses some; the assay was immunoSEQ multiplex PCR. Of roughly 400,000 clones listed, 88% are singletons. Sample: PBMCs or T cells enriched from blood (not recorded which). These receptors were taken from a middle-aged woman with acute COVID-19.

The chain couples TRBV25-1 to TRBJ1-1; the match to TRBD1 covers 9 bases. Losses at the gene ends were 1 base for V and 10 bases for J; bases not matched to a gene: 7. The CDR3 is made up of 14 amino acids. Germline lookup yields CDR1 MGHDK and CDR2 SYGVNS. CDR3: CASSEFRDRAGAFF. CDR3 in DNA: TGTGCCAGCAGTGAATTCCGGGACAGGGCGGGAGCTTTCTTT. The variable domain in full, completed from reference TRBV25-1 and TRBJ1-1, reads EADIYQTPRYLVIGTGKKITLECSQTMGHDKMYWYQQDPGMELHLIHYSYGVNSTEKGDLSSESTVSRIRTEHFPLTLESARPSHTSQYLCASSEFRDRAGAFFGQGTRLTVV.

This chain links TRBV6-6 with TRBJ2-3, with D maybe TRBD1 (5 bases). V was trimmed by 2 bases and J by 2 bases, leaving 11 bases between them. This CDR3 is built from 15 residues. CDR1 and CDR2 from the germline V gene are MNHNY and SVGAGI (reference sequence). In DNA, the CDR3 is TGTGCCAGCAGTTACACCGGACAAAACACAGATACGCAGTATTTT. Translating it yields CASSYTGQNTDTQYF.

The sample holds one count of this clone. The chain joins TRBV10-3 to TRBJ2-3; TRBD2 matches at 11 bases. This CDR3 is built from 16 residues. The V segment lost 9 bases and the J segment 3 bases; nucleotides outside the gene matches: 11. Looked up from germline, CDR1 is ENHRY and CDR2 is SYGVKD. This chain's CDR3 is CAIQGNSGGATDTQYF. CDR3 in DNA: TGTGCCATACAAGGGAATAGCGGGGGGGCAACAGATACGCAGTATTTT.

This clone appeared once. The chain employs TRBV9 and TRBJ2-2; possibly TRBD1 for D (6 bases). The CDR3 has 16 residues. Per germline, CDR1 SGDLS and CDR2 YYNGEE. Between the trimmed V and J ends, which lost 3 bases and 4 bases, there was a span of 16 bases. The CDR3 nucleotides read TGTGCCAGCAGCGCACCGGGACACCACAGCACCGGGGAGCTGTTTTTT. Protein product: CASSAPGHHSTGELFF.